Below are 2 T cell receptor beta chains sequenced from a single sample in a study of blood T cell repertoires in COVID-19. The table came from immunoSEQ multiplex PCR; TCRdb's copy has only in-frame clones and leaves some out. The table lists over 130,000 clones, about four fifths of them singletons. The material sequenced was peripheral blood. The receptors here all came from a man under 40 with COVID-19, enrolled during active disease.

DNA for the CDR3: TGTGCCAGCAGCTCACAGGGGGCTGAAGCTTTCTTT. Translation gives CASSSQGAEAFF. The chain employs TRBV5-4 and TRBJ1-1; TRBD1 matches at 8 bases. Germline CDR1 and CDR2: SGHNT and YYREEE (reference sequence). The junction had 1 base not matched to a gene; V was cut back by 3 bases and J by 6 bases. The CDR3 consists of 12 residues.

The V and J genes are TRBV28 and TRBJ1-2; TRBD1 might be the D (5 bases). CDR1 is MDHEN, CDR2 SYDVKM, per germline. V lost 3 bases to trimming and J lost 2 bases, with 7 bases between them. CDR3 length equals 13 residues. The CDR3 is CASSFPGNYGYTF. The CDR3 region has the DNA TGTGCCAGCAGTTTTCCAGGGAACTATGGCTACACCTTC.